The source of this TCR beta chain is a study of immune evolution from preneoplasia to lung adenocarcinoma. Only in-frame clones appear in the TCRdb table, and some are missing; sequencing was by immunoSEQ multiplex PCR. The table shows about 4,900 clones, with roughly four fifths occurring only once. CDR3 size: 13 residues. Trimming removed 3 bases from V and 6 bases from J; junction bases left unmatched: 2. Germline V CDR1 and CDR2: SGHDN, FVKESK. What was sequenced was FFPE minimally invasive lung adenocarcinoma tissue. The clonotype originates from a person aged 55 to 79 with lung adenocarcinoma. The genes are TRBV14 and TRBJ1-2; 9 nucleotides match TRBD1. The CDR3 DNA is TGTGCCAGCAGCCACCGGGACAGGGATGGCTACACCTTC. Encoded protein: CASSHRDRDGYTF.